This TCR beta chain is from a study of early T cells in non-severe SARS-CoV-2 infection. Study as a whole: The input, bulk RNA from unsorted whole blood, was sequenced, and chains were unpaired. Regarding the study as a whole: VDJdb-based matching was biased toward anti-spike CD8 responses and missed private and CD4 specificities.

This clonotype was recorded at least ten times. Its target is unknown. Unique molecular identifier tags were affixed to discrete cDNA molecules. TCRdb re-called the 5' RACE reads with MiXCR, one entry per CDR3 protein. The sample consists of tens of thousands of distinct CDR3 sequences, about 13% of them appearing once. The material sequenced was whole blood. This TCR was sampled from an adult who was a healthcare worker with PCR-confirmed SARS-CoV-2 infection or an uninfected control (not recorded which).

CDR3 loop: CASSLNLKDTEAFF. CDR3 bases: TGTGCCAGCTCACTGAATCTTAAGGACACTGAAGCTTTCTTT. V gene TRBV18 combines with J gene TRBJ1-1; D is undetermined. Germline assignment: CDR1 KGHSH and CDR2 LQKENI. The CDR3 runs to 14 residues. The ends were cut back, 4 bases at V and 3 bases at J, with 12 bases in the middle.